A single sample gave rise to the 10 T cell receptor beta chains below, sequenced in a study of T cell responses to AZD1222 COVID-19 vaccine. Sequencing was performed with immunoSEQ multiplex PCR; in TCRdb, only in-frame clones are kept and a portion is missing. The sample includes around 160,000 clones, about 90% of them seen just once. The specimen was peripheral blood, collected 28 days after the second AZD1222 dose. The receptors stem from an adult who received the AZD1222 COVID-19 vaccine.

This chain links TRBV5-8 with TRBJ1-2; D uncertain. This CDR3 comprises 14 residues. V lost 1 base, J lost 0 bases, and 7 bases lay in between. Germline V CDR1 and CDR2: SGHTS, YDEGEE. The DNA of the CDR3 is TGTGCCAGCAGCTTGTGGAGCGCTAACTATGGCTACACCTTC. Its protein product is CASSLWSANYGYTF.

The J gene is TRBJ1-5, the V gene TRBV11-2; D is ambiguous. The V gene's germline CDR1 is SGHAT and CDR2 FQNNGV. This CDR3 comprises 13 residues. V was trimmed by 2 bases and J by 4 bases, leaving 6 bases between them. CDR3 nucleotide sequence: TGTGCCAGCAGCTTAAAGGCGAATCAGCCCCAGCATTTT. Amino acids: CASSLKANQPQHF.

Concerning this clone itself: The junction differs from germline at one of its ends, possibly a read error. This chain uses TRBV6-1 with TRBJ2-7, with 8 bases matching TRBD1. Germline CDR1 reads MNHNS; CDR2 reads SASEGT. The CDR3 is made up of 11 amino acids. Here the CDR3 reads CASSEGTGNLF. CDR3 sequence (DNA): TGTGCCAGCAGTGAAGGGACAGGGAATCTATTC.

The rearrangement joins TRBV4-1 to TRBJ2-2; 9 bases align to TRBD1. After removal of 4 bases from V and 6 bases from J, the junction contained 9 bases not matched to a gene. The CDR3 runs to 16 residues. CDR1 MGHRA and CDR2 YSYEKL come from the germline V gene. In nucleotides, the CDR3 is TGCGCCAGCAGCCCCGGACAGGGGTCGGGGGCCGGGGAGCTGTTTTTT. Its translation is CASSPGQGSGAGELFF.

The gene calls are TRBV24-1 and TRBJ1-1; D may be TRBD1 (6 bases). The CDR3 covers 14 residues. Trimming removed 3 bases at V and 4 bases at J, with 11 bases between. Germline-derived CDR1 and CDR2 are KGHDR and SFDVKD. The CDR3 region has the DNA TGTGCCACCAGTGATCGACAGGTTAGCACTGAAGCTTTCTTT. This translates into CATSDRQVSTEAFF.

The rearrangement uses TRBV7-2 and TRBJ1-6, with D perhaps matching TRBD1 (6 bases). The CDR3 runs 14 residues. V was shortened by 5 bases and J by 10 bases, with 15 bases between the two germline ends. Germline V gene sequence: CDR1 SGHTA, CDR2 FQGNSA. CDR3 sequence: CASSPRGGRSPLHF. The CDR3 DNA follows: TGTGCCAGCAGCCCACGGGGGGGCAGGTCACCCCTCCACTTT.

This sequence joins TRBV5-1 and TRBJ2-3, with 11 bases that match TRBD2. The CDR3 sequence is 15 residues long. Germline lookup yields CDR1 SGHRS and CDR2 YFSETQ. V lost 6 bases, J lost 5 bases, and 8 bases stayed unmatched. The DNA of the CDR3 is TGCGCCAGCACAAATAGCGGGGGGGCCAGAGATACGCAGTATTTT. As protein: CASTNSGGARDTQYF.

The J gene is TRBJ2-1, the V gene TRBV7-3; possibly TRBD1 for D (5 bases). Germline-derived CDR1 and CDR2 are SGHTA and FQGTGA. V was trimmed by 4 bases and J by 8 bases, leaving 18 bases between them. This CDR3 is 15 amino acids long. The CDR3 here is CASSSSPGLGDEQFF. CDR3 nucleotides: TGTGCCAGCAGCTCCAGCCCGGGCTTAGGGGATGAGCAGTTCTTC.

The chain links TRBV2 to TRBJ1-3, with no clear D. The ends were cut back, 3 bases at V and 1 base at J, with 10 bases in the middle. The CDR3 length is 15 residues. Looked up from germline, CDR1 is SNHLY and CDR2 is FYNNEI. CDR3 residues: CASSEGIRSGNTIYF. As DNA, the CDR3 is TGTGCCAGCAGTGAGGGTATCAGATCTGGAAACACCATATATTTT. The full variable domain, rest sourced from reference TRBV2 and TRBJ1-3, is EPEVTQTPSHQVTQMGQEVILRCVPISNHLYFYWYRQILGQKVEFLVSFYNNEISEKSEIFDDQFSVERPDGSNFTLKIRSTKLEDSAMYFCASSEGIRSGNTIYFGEGSWLTVV.

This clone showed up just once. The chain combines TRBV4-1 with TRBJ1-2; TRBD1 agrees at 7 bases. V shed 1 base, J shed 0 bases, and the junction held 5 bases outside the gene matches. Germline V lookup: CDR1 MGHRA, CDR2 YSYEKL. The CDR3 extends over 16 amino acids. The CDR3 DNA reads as TGCGCCAGCAGCCAAGTACCGGGACAGTCTAACTATGGCTACACCTTC. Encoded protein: CASSQVPGQSNYGYTF.